These 24 T cell receptor beta chains came from one sample sequenced in a study of brain metastases from non-small cell lung cancer. TCRdb's copy holds only in-frame clones and misses some; the assay was immunoSEQ multiplex PCR. The sample consists of about 3,300 clones, 95% to 96% of them appearing once. The sequenced material came from tumor-adjacent normal tissue. Receptor source: a donor aged 40 or older with non-small cell lung cancer.

The chain carries TRBV18 and TRBJ2-5; D not certain. V lost 4 bases and J 2 bases, leaving 11 bases between the germline ends. The germline V gene encodes CDR1 KGHSH and CDR2 LQKENI. The CDR3 has 14 residues. CDR3 amino acids: CASSLARPQETQYF. The CDR3 nucleotides are TGTGCCAGCTCACTTGCGCGACCACAAGAGACCCAGTACTTC.

The V gene is TRBV19, the J gene TRBJ2-6; tentative D call: TRBD2 (5 bases). CDR3 length: 14 residues. V lost 1 base and J lost 11, with 12 bases in between. Per germline, CDR1 LNHDA and CDR2 SQIVND (reference sequence). DNA of the CDR3: TGTGCCAGTAGTATAGGAGGGATGGCGTACGTCCTGACTTTC. Its translation: CASSIGGMAYVLTF.

J is TRBJ2-2 and V is TRBV12-3 or TRBV12-4; D gene uncertain. Trimming shortened V by 4 bases and J by 6 bases, and 6 bases separated the two germline ends. This CDR3 region has 12 residues. CDR3: CASSSDAGELFF. The DNA for the CDR3 is TGTGCCAGCAGTTCAGACGCCGGGGAGCTGTTTTTT.

This clone appeared once. One junction end disagrees with the germline gene, perhaps due to a read error. The chain recombines TRBV6-6 with TRBJ2-7, with a possible D match to TRBD1 (5 bases). Germline CDR1 is MNHNY and CDR2 is SVGAGI (reference sequence). CDR3 length equals 13 residues. CDR3 amino acids: CASSYWQGYEQYF. The CDR3 DNA is TGTGCCAGTAGTTACTGGCAGGGCTACGAGCAGTACTTC.

To note about this clone: The DNA is omitted, as the CDR3 cannot be located on it reliably, and the CDR3 follows TCRdb's listing. The chain recombines TRBV1 with TRBJ1-3. TRBV1 is listed as a pseudogene. The CDR3 comprises 15 residues, both ends counted. The CDR3 protein is CTSSPQWGSGNTIYF.

The chain has TRBV28 and TRBJ2-3; D possibly uses TRBD1 or TRBD2 (5 bases each). This CDR3 has 16 amino acids. V lost 9 bases to trimming and J lost 0 bases, with 19 bases between them. Germline CDR1 is MDHEN and CDR2 is SYDVKM. The DNA of the CDR3 is TGTGCCAGTTCCAGGGTGGAGCGGCTTAGCACAGATACGCAGTATTTT. Its translation: CASSRVERLSTDTQYF.

The rearrangement links TRBV11-1 to TRBJ2-5; TRBD1 matches 8 bases. The length of the CDR3 is 13 residues. The junction had 5 bases not matched to a gene; V was cut back by 4 bases and J by 7 bases. CDR1 SGHAT and CDR2 FQDESV come from the germline V gene (reference sequence). The CDR3 nucleotides are TGTGCCAGCAGCTGGACAGGGTCAGGGACCCAGTACTTC. Translation gives CASSWTGSGTQYF. Full variable domain (rest looked up from reference TRBV11-1 and TRBJ2-5): EAEVAQSPRYKITEKSQAVAFWCDPISGHATLYWYRQILGQGPELLVQFQDESVVDDSQLPKDRFSAERLKGVDSTLKIQPAELGDSAMYLCASSWTGSGTQYFGPGTRLLVL.

The V and J genes are TRBV5-1 and TRBJ2-7; D not resolved. The V end lost 1 base, the J end lost 4 bases, and 9 bases lay between the germline ends. Germline V gene sequence: CDR1 SGHRS, CDR2 YFSETQ. The CDR3 spans 13 residues. CDR3 coding DNA: TGCGCCAGCAGCTTGAAGCCGAATTACGAGCAGTACTTC. Residues: CASSLKPNYEQYF.

V and J are TRBV9 and TRBJ2-1, with 7 bases identical to TRBD2. Per the germline V gene, CDR1 is SGDLS and CDR2 is YYNGEE. The V gene end was trimmed by 0 bases and the J gene end by 10 bases; junction bases not matched to a gene: 1. This CDR3 region has 12 residues. CDR3 region: CASSVGSGEQFF. The CDR3 bases are TGTGCCAGCAGCGTAGGTAGCGGGGAGCAGTTCTTC.

For this clone: Its ends do not fully match the called genes, so a read error is possible. The chain combines TRBV5-1 with TRBJ2-2; a weak D match, TRBD2 (5 bases). Germline CDR1 reads SGHRS; CDR2 reads YFSETQ. CDR3 length: 13 amino acids. The CDR3 region has the DNA TGCGCCAGCAGCGCCGGACTCACCGGGGAACTGTTTTTT. This translates into CASSAGLTGELFF.

The CDR3 loop is CASSQDGRPLNSPLHF. Written as DNA, the CDR3 is TGCGCCAGCAGCCAAGATGGACGGCCGCTTAATTCACCCCTCCACTTT. This chain connects TRBV4-3 to TRBJ1-6; D gene uncertain. The ends were cut back, 0 bases at V and 6 bases at J, with 12 bases in the middle. The CDR3 has 16 residues. In germline, CDR1 is LGHNA, CDR2 YSLEER.

The chain combines TRBV7-3 with TRBJ2-6; D might be TRBD2 (6 bases). V lost 1 base and J lost 4, with 14 bases in between. Germline CDR1 SGHTA, CDR2 FQGTGA. There are 17 residues in the CDR3. The CDR3 DNA follows: TGTGCCAGCAGCTTAAATACGGGACTTACCGGGGCCAACGTCCTGACTTTC. It specifies CASSLNTGLTGANVLTF.

This clone was seen more than once but under ten times. Other DNA variants within this sample encode the same CDR3. This chain connects TRBV4-3 to TRBJ2-2; D is unresolved. CDR1 is LGHNA and CDR2 is YSLEER in the germline V gene. Between the trimmed V and J ends, which lost 4 bases and 1 base, there was a span of 10 bases. The CDR3 runs to 15 residues. The chain's CDR3 is CASSLRRGNTGELFF. The CDR3, as DNA: TGCGCCAGCAGCCTGCGACGCGGGAACACCGGGGAGCTGTTTTTT.

The gene calls are TRBV6-1 and TRBJ1-4, with D maybe TRBD1 (6 bases). The CDR3 covers 17 residues. Germline values: CDR1 MNHNS, CDR2 SASEGT. Deletions cut 3 bases from V and 8 bases from J, with 22 bases between. This CDR3 is CASSEAGGWRGTEKLFF. Here the CDR3 DNA reads TGTGCCAGCAGTGAGGCGGGAGGGTGGAGGGGGACGGAAAAACTGTTTTTT.

The chain carries TRBV27 and TRBJ2-7; D remains unclear. Looked up from germline, CDR1 is MNHEY and CDR2 is SMNVEV (reference sequence). The CDR3 contains 15 residues. V dropped 5 bases and J dropped 0 bases, with 14 bases sitting between them. The CDR3 coding sequence is TGTGCCAGCAGTCCCTCGTCACAGAGCTCCTACGAGCAGTACTTC. Encoded protein: CASSPSSQSSYEQYF.

The chain couples TRBV7-2 to TRBJ2-1; D unclear. The germline CDR1 and CDR2 sequences are SGHTA and FQGNSA. The CDR3 is made up of 14 amino acids. Between the trimmed V and J ends, which lost 5 bases and 9 bases, there was a span of 17 bases. The CDR3 sequence is CASSQREVGGEQFF. For the CDR3, the DNA is TGTGCCAGCAGCCAACGAGAGGTAGGCGGTGAGCAGTTCTTC. The entire variable domain, with the rest obtained from reference TRBV7-2 and TRBJ2-1, is as follows: GAGVSQSPSNKVTEKGKDVELRCDPISGHTALYWYRQSLGQGLEFLIYFQGNSAPDKSGLPSDRFSAERTGGSVSTLTIQRTQQEDSAVYLCASSQREVGGEQFFGPGTRLTVL.

The rearrangement uses TRBV29-1 and TRBJ2-2; the D is unclear. CDR3 length equals 12 residues. Germline V gene data show CDR1 as SQVTM and CDR2 as ANQGSEA. V was clipped by 0 bases and J by 3 bases, with 2 bases between them. The CDR3 coding sequence is TGCAGCGTTGAAGAATACACCGGGGAGCTGTTTTTT. Its protein is CSVEEYTGELFF.

This chain links TRBV15 with TRBJ2-2, with D hard to call. This CDR3 is 14 amino acids long. In germline, CDR1 is LNHNV, CDR2 YYDKDF (reference sequence). V lost 2 bases to trimming and J lost 7 bases, with 11 bases between them. The CDR3 sequence is CATSRPRPLGELFF. The CDR3 DNA reads as TGTGCCACCAGCAGACCCAGACCGCTCGGGGAGCTGTTTTTT.

This clone was observed once. The chain recombines TRBV24-1 with TRBJ2-1; 7 bases line up with TRBD1. This CDR3 has 16 amino acids. Germline loops: CDR1 KGHDR, CDR2 SFDVKD. V lost 2 bases and J lost 7; bases outside the gene matches: 10. The CDR3 bases are TGTGCCACCAGTGATTACAGGGGCCCCCTGGGGAATGAGCAGTTCTTC. Translation gives CATSDYRGPLGNEQFF.

V usage is TRBV6-1 and J usage is TRBJ2-1; TRBD2 might be the D (6 bases). CDR3 length: 15 residues. Germline CDR1 is MNHNS and CDR2 is SASEGT. V lost 0 bases and J 6 bases, leaving 12 bases between the germline ends. The CDR3 loop reads CASSEALGGGNEQFF. CDR3 nucleotides: TGTGCCAGCAGTGAAGCGCTTGGGGGAGGCAATGAGCAGTTCTTC.

The chain uses TRBV3-1 (or the pseudogene TRBV3-2) and TRBJ1-4; tentative D call: TRBD1 (5 bases). This CDR3 is built from 19 residues. Trimming left V 4 bases short and J 8 bases short, with 29 bases between. The germline CDR1 and CDR2 sequences are LGHDT and YNNKEL (reference sequence). CDR3: CASSPGWRGGGLLEEKLFF. The CDR3 nucleotides are TGTGCCAGCAGCCCCGGTTGGCGAGGTGGGGGGTTGTTAGAAGAAAAACTGTTTTTT.

The gene calls are TRBV5-4 and TRBJ1-1, with 9 bases matching TRBD1. The germline V gene encodes CDR1 SGHNT and CDR2 YYREEE (reference sequence). V was pared by 5 bases and J by 1 base, with 3 bases of the junction left unmatched. This CDR3 has 14 residues. The CDR3 sequence: CASSQDRGNTEAFF. CDR3 nucleotide sequence: TGTGCCAGCAGTCAGGACAGGGGGAACACTGAAGCTTTCTTT. The full variable domain, in which reference TRBV5-4 and TRBJ1-1 provide the parts outside the CDR3, is ETGVTQSPTHLIKTRGQQVTLRCSSQSGHNTVSWYQQALGQGPQFIFQYYREEENGRGNFPPRFSGLQFPNYSSELNVNALELDDSALYLCASSQDRGNTEAFFGQGTRLTVV.

The rearrangement uses TRBV5-1 and TRBJ1-1; D not resolved. This CDR3 region has 13 residues. Germline V gives CDR1 SGHRS, CDR2 YFSETQ. The ends were cut back, 0 bases at V and 3 bases at J, with 6 bases in the middle. In nucleotides, the CDR3 is TGCGCCAGCAGCTTGGCCGGGGACACTGAAGCTTTCTTT. It is translated as CASSLAGDTEAFF.

The chain carries TRBV19 and TRBJ2-1; D is possibly TRBD1 (5 bases). CDR3 length: 15 amino acids. CDR1 is LNHDA, CDR2 SQIVND, per germline (reference sequence). Trimming cost V 7 bases and J 3 bases, with 16 bases left between them. The CDR3 loop is CASTVTGKLYNEQFF. The CDR3 DNA reads as TGTGCCAGTACCGTAACAGGCAAACTCTACAATGAGCAGTTCTTC.